The 9 T cell receptor beta chains listed next were all sequenced from one sample in a study of regulatory T cells in long-lasting Graves disease. Construction of TCR beta libraries relied on iRepertoire HTBI primers and on Arm-PCR targeting CDR3 regions. TCRdb passed the multiplex PCR reads through MiXCR, listing each CDR3 protein once. The data show some 340,000 distinct CDR3 sequences, 20% to 25% seen once. Time point denoted: persistent/refractory GD, antithyroid drugs over 5 years with positive TRAb. RNA from PBMCs was the source of the TCR library. Sequenced material: peripheral blood mononuclear cells (PBMCs), taken when the disease was refractory, from a patient treated with antithyroid drugs. The source of these receptors is a middle-aged woman with Graves disease.

This clonotype has a handful of counts. The chain joins TRBV2 to TRBJ2-7; 10 bases are shared with TRBD2. Per the germline V gene, CDR1 is SNHLY and CDR2 is FYNNEI. The trim removed 8 bases at V and 6 bases at J, leaving 7 bases unmatched. The CDR3 consists of 13 residues. The CDR3 DNA sequence: TGTGCCAGCGCCCCCGGGACTAGCGTCGAGCAGTACTTC. It specifies CASAPGTSVEQYF.

V and J are TRBV2 and TRBJ2-7, with D unresolved. Germline assignment: CDR1 SNHLY and CDR2 FYNNEI. The ends were cut back, 8 bases at V and 6 bases at J, with 14 bases in the middle. The CDR3 contains 12 residues. CDR3 sequence reads: CASAPLWVEQYF. CDR3 DNA sequence: TGTGCCAGCGCCCCCCTATGGGTCGAGCAGTACTTC.

The V and J genes are TRBV20-1 and TRBJ2-1; D gene uncertain. V lost 1 base and J lost 8, with 9 bases in between. The CDR3 consists of 12 residues. Looked up from germline, CDR1 is DFQATT and CDR2 is SNEGSKA (reference sequence). CDR3 residues: CSARGPIYEQFF. CDR3 in DNA: TGCAGTGCTAGAGGGCCCATTTATGAGCAGTTCTTC.

J is TRBJ2-2 and V is TRBV19, with 7 bases lining up with TRBD2. There are 15 residues in the CDR3. The V gene end was trimmed by 3 bases and the J gene end by 4 bases; junction bases not matched to a gene: 5. Germline values: CDR1 LNHDA, CDR2 SQIVND (reference sequence). The CDR3 DNA follows: TGTGCCAGTAGTATTATTCTAGCGGTCACCGGGGAGCTGTTTTTT. This gives the protein CASSIILAVTGELFF.

This clonotype has a count of ten or more. This chain joins TRBV4-2 and TRBJ2-2; the D is unclear. CDR1 and CDR2 from the germline V gene are LGHNA and YNFKEQ. The length of the CDR3 is 16 residues. Trimming cost V 2 bases and J 3 bases, with 13 bases left between them. The CDR3 DNA reads as TGTGCCAGCAGCCAATCGAGACTTGGCGACACCGGGGAGCTGTTTTTT. Amino acids: CASSQSRLGDTGELFF.

The V call is TRBV7-3, the J call TRBJ1-6; D possibly corresponds to TRBD1 (5 bases). The germline V and J ends were trimmed by 3 bases and 10 bases, with 13 bases remaining between them. Per the germline V gene, CDR1 is SGHTA and CDR2 is FQGTGA. The CDR3 has 14 amino acids. CDR3 amino acids: CASSLTGTGSPLHF. CDR3 DNA sequence: TGTGCCAGCAGCTTGACGGGGACTGGGTCACCCCTCCACTTT.

This clonotype came up a few times. This chain uses TRBV19 with TRBJ2-2, with D perhaps TRBD1 or TRBD2 (5 bases each). The CDR3 covers 14 residues. The V gene lost 7 bases and the J gene lost 6 bases, with 15 bases spanning the gap. The germline V gene has CDR1 LNHDA and CDR2 SQIVND (reference sequence). CDR3 sequence: CASKGTPVAGELFF. Written as DNA, the CDR3 is TGTGCCAGTAAGGGGACGCCTGTCGCCGGGGAGCTGTTTTTT. The variable domain in full, with the rest retrieved from reference TRBV19 and TRBJ2-2, is DGGITQSPKYLFRKEGQNVTLSCEQNLNHDAMYWYRQDPGQGLRLIYYSQIVNDFQKGDIAEGYSVSREKKESFPLTVTSAQKNPTAFYLCASKGTPVAGELFFGEGSRLTVL.

Points on this clonotype: A much larger clone is a single base away; this may be a read error. The chain combines TRBV28 with TRBJ2-7; maybe TRBD1 (5 bases). The V gene's germline CDR1 is MDHEN and CDR2 SYDVKM. The CDR3 consists of 11 residues. Written as DNA, the CDR3 is TGTGCCAGCAGTTTAGGGGCACAGCAGCACTTC. Amino acids: CASSLGAQQHF.

This clonotype showed up many times. This rearrangement joins TRBV28 to TRBJ1-6, with D perhaps matching TRBD1 (5 bases). The length of the CDR3 is 16 residues. V dropped 4 bases and J dropped 5 bases, with 15 bases sitting between them. CDR1 MDHEN and CDR2 SYDVKM come from the germline V gene. CDR3 in DNA: TGTGCCAGCAGTTCCCTGGTGGGGACGAATAATTCACCCCTCCACTTT. This codes for CASSSLVGTNNSPLHF.